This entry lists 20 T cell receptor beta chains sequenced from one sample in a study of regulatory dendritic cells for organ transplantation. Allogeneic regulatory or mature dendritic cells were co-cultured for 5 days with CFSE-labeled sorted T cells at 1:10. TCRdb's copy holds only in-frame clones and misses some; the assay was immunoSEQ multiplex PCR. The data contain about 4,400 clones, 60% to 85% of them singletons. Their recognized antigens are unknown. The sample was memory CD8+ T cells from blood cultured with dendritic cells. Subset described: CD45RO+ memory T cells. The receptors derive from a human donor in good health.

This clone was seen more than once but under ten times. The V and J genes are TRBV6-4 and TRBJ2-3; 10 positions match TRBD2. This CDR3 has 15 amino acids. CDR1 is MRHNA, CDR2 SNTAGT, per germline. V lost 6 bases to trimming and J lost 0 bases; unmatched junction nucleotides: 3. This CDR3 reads CASSATSGSTDTQYF. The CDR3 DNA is TGTGCCAGCAGCGCGACTAGCGGGAGCACAGATACGCAGTATTTT.

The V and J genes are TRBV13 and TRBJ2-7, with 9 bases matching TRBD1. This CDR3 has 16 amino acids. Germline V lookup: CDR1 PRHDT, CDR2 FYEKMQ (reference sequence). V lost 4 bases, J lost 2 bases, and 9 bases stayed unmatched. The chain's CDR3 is CASSYDPGTGTYEQYF. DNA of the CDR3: TGTGCCAGCAGCTACGACCCCGGGACAGGGACCTACGAGCAGTACTTC.

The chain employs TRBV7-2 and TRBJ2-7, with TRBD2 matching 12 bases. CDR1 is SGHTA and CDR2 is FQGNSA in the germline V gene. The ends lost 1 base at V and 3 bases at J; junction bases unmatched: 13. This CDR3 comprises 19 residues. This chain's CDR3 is CASSLERGTSGGSVYEQYF. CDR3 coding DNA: TGTGCCAGCAGCTTAGAGAGGGGTACTAGCGGGGGGAGTGTCTACGAGCAGTACTTC. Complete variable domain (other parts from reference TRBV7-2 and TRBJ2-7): GAGVSQSPSNKVTEKGKDVELRCDPISGHTALYWYRQSLGQGLEFLIYFQGNSAPDKSGLPSDRFSAERTGGSVSTLTIQRTQQEDSAVYLCASSLERGTSGGSVYEQYFGPGTRLTVT.

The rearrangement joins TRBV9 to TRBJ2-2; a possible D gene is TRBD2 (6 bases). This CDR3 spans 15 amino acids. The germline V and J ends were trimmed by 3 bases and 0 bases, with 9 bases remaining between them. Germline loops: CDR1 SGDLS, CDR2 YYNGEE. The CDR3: CASSEWGANTGELFF. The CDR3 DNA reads TGTGCCAGCAGCGAATGGGGGGCGAACACCGGGGAGCTGTTTTTT.

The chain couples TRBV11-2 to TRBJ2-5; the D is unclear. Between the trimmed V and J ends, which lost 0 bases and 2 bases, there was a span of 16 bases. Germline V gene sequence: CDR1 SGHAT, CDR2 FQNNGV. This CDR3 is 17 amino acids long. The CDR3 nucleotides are TGTGCCAGCAGCTTAGACCTCTACTCTCCCGGACAAGAGACCCAGTACTTC. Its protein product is CASSLDLYSPGQETQYF.

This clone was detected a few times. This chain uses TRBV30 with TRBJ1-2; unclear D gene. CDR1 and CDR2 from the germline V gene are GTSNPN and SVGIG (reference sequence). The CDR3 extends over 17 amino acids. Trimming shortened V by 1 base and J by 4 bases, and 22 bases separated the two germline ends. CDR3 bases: TGTGCCTGGAGTGGAACCTGGGTGTTCCGCTACCGCTATGGCTACACCTTC. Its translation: CAWSGTWVFRYRYGYTF.

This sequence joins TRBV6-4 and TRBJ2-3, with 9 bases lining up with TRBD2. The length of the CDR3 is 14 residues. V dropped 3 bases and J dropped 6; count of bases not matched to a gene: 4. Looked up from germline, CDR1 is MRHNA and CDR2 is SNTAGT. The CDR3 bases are TGTGCCAGCAGTGAGCGGGAGGGAACGGATACGCAGTATTTT. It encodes CASSEREGTDTQYF.

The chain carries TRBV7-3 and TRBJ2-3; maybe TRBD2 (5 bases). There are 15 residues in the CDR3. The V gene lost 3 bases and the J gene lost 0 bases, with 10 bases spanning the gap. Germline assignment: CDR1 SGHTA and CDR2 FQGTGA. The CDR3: CASSFDGLSTDTQYF. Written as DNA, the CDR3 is TGTGCCAGCAGCTTTGATGGACTCAGCACAGATACGCAGTATTTT.

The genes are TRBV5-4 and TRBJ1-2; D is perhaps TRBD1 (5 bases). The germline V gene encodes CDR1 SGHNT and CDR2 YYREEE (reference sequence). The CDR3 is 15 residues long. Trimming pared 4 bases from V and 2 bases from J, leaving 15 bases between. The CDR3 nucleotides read TGTGCCAGCAGCCCCGACAGCTGGACGAACTATGGCTACACCTTC. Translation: CASSPDSWTNYGYTF.

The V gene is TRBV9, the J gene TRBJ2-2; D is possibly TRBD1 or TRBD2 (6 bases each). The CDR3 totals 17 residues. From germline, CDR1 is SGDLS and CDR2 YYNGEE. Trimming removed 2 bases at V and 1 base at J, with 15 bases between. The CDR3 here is CASSVPRGRGNTGELFF. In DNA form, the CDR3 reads TGTGCCAGCAGCGTTCCCCGGGGGCGGGGGAACACCGGGGAGCTGTTTTTT.

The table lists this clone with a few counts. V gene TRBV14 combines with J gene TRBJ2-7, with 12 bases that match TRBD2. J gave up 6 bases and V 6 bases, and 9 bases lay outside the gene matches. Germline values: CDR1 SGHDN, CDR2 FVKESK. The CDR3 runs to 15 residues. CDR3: CASRGTSGSTGEQYF. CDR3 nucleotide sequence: TGTGCCAGCAGAGGGACTAGCGGGTCAACGGGCGAGCAGTACTTC.

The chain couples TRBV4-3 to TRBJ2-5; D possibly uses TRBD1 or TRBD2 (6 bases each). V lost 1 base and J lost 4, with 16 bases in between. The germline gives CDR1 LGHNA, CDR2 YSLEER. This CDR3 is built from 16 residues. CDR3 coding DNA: TGCGCCAGCAGCCAAGCTGTTTTCGAGGGGGGAGAGACCCAGTACTTC. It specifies CASSQAVFEGGETQYF.

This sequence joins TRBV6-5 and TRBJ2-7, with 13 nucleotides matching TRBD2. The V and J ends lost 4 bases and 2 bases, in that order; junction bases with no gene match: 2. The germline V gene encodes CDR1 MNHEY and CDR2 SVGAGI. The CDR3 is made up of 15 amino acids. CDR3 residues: CASSLGTSGTYEQYF. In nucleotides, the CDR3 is TGTGCCAGCAGTTTAGGGACTAGCGGGACCTACGAGCAGTACTTC.

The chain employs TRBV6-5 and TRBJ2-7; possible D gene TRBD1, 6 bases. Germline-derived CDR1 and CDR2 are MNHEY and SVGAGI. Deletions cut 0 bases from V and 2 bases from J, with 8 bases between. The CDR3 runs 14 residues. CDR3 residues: CASSYSAGAYEQYF. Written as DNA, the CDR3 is TGTGCCAGCAGTTACTCCGCAGGGGCCTACGAGCAGTACTTC.

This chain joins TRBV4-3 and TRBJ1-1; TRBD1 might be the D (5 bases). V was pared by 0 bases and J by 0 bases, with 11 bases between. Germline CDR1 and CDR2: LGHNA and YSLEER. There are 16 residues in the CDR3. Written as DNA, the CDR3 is TGCGCCAGCAGCCAAGAGGCGGGACGGATGAACACTGAAGCTTTCTTT. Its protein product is CASSQEAGRMNTEAFF.

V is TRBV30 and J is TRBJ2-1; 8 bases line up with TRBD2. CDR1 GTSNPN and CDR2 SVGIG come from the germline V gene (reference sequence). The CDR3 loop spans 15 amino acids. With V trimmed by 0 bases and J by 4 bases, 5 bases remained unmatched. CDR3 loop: CAWSVAGLEYNEQFF. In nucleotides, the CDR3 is TGTGCCTGGAGTGTAGCGGGACTAGAATACAATGAGCAGTTCTTC.

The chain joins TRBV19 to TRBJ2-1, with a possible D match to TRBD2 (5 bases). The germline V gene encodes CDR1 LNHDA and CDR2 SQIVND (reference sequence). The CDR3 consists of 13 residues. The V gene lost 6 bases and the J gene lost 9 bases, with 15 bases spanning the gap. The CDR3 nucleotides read TGTGCCAGTAGAACACTAGATTCTGGTGAGCAGTTCTTC. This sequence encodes CASRTLDSGEQFF.

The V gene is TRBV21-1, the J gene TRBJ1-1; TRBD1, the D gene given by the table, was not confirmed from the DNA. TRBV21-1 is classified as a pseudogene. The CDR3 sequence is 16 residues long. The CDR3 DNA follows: TGTGCCAGCAGAGTTTTTGTATACACAATTCGCACTGAAGCTTTCTTT. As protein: CASRVFVYTIRTEAFF.

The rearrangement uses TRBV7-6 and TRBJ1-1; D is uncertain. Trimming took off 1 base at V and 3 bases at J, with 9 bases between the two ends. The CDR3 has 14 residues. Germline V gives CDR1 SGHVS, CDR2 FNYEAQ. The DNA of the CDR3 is TGTGCCAGCAGCTTAGGGGAGTCCTACACTGAAGCTTTCTTT. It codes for CASSLGESYTEAFF.

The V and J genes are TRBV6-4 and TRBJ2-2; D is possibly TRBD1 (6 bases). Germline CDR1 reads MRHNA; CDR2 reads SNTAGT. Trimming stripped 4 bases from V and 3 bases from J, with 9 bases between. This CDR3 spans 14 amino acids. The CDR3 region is CASSGQADTGELFF. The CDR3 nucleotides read TGTGCCAGCAGTGGACAGGCGGACACCGGGGAGCTGTTTTTT.